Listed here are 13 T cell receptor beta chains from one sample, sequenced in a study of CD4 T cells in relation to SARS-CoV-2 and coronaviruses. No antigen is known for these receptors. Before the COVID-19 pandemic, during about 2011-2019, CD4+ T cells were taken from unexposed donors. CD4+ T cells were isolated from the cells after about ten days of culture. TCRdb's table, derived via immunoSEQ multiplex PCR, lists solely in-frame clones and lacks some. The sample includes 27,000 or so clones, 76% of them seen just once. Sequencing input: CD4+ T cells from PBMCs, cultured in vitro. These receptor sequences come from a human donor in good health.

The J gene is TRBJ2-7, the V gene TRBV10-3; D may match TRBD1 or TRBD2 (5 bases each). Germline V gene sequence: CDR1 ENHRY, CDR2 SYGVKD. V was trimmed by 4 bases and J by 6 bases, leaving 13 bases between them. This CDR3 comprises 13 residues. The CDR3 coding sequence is TGTGCCATCAGTGTGCTGGGGGAGCGCGAGCAGTACTTC. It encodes CAISVLGEREQYF.

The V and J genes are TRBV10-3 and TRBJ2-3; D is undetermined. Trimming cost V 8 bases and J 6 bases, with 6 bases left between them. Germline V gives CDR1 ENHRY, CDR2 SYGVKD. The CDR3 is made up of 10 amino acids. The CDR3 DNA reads TGTGCCATCGGGGTGGATACGCAGTATTTT. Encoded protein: CAIGVDTQYF.

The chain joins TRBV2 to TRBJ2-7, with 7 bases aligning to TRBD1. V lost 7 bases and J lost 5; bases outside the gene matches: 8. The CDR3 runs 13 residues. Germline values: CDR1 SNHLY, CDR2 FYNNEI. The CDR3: CASILQTGDEQYF. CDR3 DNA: TGTGCCAGCATACTCCAAACAGGGGACGAGCAGTACTTC.

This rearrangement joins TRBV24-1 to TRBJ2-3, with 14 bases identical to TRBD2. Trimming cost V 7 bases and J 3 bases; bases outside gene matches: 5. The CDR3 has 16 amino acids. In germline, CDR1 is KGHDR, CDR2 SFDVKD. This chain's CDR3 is CATSSGLAGGTDTQYF. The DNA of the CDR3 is TGTGCCACCAGCTCCGGACTAGCGGGAGGTACAGATACGCAGTATTTT.

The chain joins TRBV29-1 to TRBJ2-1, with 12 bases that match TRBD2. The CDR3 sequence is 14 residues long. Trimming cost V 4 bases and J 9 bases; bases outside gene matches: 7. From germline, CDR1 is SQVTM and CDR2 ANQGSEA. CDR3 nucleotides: TGCAGCGTTGGTGGACTAGCGGGATTTGCTGAGCAGTTCTTC. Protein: CSVGGLAGFAEQFF.

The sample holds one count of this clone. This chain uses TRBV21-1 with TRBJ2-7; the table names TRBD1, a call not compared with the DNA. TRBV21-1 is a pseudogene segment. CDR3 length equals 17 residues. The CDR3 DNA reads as TGTGCCAGCAATACCTCCAGCAGGACAGCTAGCTCCTACGAGCAGTACTTC. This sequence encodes CASNTSSRTASSYEQYF.

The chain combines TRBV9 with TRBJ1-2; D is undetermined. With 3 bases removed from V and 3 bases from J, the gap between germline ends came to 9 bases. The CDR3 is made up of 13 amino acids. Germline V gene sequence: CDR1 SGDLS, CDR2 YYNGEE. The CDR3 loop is CASSGGRDYGYTF. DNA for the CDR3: TGTGCCAGCAGCGGAGGACGGGACTATGGCTACACCTTC.

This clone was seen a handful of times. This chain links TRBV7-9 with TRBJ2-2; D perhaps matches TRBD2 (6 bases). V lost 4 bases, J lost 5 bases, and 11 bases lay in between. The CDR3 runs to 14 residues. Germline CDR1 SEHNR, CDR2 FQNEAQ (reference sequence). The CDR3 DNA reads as TGTGCCAGCAGCTCCCTCCGGGGGACCGGGGAGCTGTTTTTT. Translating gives CASSSLRGTGELFF.

The DNA for the CDR3 is TGTGCCACCTCCGACCCAGGCGGGAGATCATACAATGAGCAGTTCTTC. Protein sequence: CATSDPGGRSYNEQFF. The V call is TRBV6-6, the J call TRBJ2-1; 7 nucleotides agree with TRBD2. The CDR3 spans 16 residues. Germline CDR1 is MNHNY and CDR2 is SVGAGI (reference sequence). V trimming: 10 bases; J trimming: 4 bases; junction bases outside the gene matches: 16.

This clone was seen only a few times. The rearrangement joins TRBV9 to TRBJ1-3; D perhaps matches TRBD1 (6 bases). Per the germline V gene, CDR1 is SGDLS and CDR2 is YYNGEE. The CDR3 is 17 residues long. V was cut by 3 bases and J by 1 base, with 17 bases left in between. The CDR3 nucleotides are TGTGCCAGCAGCGAAGCCCGCCCGGGGGCGTCTGGAAACACCATATATTTT. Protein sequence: CASSEARPGASGNTIYF.

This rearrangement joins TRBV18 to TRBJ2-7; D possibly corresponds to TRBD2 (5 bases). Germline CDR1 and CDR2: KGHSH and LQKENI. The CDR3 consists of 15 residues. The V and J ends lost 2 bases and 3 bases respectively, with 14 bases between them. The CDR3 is CASSPSGRGGYEQYF. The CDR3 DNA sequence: TGTGCCAGCTCACCATCAGGACGGGGTGGCTACGAGCAGTACTTC.

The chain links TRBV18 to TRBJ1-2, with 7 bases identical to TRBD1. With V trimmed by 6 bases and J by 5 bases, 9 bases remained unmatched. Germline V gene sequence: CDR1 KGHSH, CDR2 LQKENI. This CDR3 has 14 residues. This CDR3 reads CASSPETGTYGYTF. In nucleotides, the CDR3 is TGTGCCAGCTCCCCCGAGACAGGGACATATGGCTACACCTTC.

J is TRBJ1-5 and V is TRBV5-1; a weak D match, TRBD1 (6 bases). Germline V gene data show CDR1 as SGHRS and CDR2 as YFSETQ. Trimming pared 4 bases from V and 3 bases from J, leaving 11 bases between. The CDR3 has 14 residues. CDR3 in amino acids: CASSPTGHNQPQHF. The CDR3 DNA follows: TGCGCCAGCAGCCCGACAGGTCACAATCAGCCCCAGCATTTT.